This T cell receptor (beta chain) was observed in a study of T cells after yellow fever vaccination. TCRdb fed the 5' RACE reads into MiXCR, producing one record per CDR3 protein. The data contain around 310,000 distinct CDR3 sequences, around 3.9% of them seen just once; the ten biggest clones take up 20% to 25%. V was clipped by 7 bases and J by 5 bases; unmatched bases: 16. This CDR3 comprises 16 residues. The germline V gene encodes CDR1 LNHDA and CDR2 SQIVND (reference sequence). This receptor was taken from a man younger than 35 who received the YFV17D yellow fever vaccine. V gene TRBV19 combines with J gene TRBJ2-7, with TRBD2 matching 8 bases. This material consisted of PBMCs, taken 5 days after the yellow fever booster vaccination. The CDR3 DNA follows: TGTGCCAGTACGTCAACCGGGGGGGGTCAAAGACACGAGCAGTACTTC. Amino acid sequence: CASTSTGGGQRHEQYF.